This entry lists 10 T cell receptor beta chains sequenced from one sample in a study of cytomegalovirus exposure and HLA in healthy donors. The PCR made use of 60 Vbeta and 13 Jbeta primers. Data came from immunoSEQ multiplex PCR; TCRdb stores just in-frame clones and leaves some out. The sample carries about 160,000 clones, around 84% recorded once. The material sequenced was PBMCs. The receptors come from a man in his late teens or twenties in good health and CMV-seronegative.

This clone was picked up a small number of times. This chain links TRBV7-9 with TRBJ2-1, with a tentative D call TRBD2 (7 bases). V lost 6 bases to trimming and J lost 8 bases, with 23 bases between them. Per the germline V gene, CDR1 is SEHNR and CDR2 is FQNEAQ (reference sequence). This CDR3 contains 16 residues. CDR3 sequence (DNA): TGTGCCAGCAGGGGAAGGGGGGGGCCCTTTAGCGATGAGCAGTTCTTC. This codes for CASRGRGGPFSDEQFF.

The chain is built from TRBV4-1 and TRBJ1-1, with D possibly being TRBD1 (6 bases). The germline V gene encodes CDR1 MGHRA and CDR2 YSYEKL. The germline V and J ends were trimmed by 1 base and 4 bases, with 13 bases remaining between them. CDR3 length: 15 amino acids. The CDR3 sequence: CASSQVVEGGTEAFF. The CDR3 DNA reads TGCGCCAGCAGCCAAGTTGTCGAAGGGGGCACTGAAGCTTTCTTT.

V usage is TRBV7-2 and J usage is TRBJ1-3; 7 nucleotides match TRBD1. Losses at the gene ends were 1 base for V and 4 bases for J; bases not matched to a gene: 7. The length of the CDR3 is 16 residues. Per germline, CDR1 SGHTA and CDR2 FQGNSA. CDR3 coding DNA: TGTGCCAGCAGCTTAGTAGAGACAGGGACAGGAAACACCATATATTTT. Residues: CASSLVETGTGNTIYF.

The V call is TRBV12-5, the J call TRBJ1-1; the D gene is possibly TRBD1 (6 bases). V dropped 7 bases and J dropped 0 bases, with 15 bases sitting between them. The CDR3 runs 15 residues. CDR1 and CDR2 (germline): LGHNT, FRNRAP. The CDR3 bases are TGTGCTAGTGATAAGGACAGACCCATGAACACTGAAGCTTTCTTT. Translated, it gives CASDKDRPMNTEAFF.

This chain connects TRBV4-1 to TRBJ1-2; possible D gene TRBD1, 5 bases. CDR1 and CDR2 from the germline V gene are MGHRA and YSYEKL. V shed 5 bases and J shed 8 bases, with 15 bases lying between them. The CDR3 runs 13 residues. For the CDR3, the DNA is TGCGCCAGCAGCTGGGGGGTAGGGTGGGGCTACACCTTC. It encodes CASSWGVGWGYTF.

The V gene is TRBV19, the J gene TRBJ1-1; D not resolved. V gave up 1 base and J gave up 0 bases, with 3 bases separating them. Germline V gene data show CDR1 as LNHDA and CDR2 as SQIVND (reference sequence). CDR3 length: 13 amino acids. CDR3 amino acids: CASSIAVNTEAFF. For the CDR3, the DNA is TGTGCCAGTAGTATAGCCGTGAACACTGAAGCTTTCTTT.

The chain links TRBV14 to TRBJ1-1, with D perhaps matching TRBD1 (5 bases). Germline CDR1 SGHDN, CDR2 FVKESK. V lost 4 bases and J lost 5, with 11 bases in between. The CDR3 has 13 residues. CDR3 protein: CASSPRVGTEAFF. The CDR3 DNA is TGTGCCAGCAGCCCCAGGGTTGGAACTGAAGCTTTCTTT.

The chain employs TRBV4-1 and TRBJ1-2, with a weak D call TRBD1 (5 bases). The CDR3 runs 15 residues. Germline V lookup: CDR1 MGHRA, CDR2 YSYEKL. Trimming left V 0 bases short and J 5 bases short, with 13 bases between. The CDR3 loop reads CASSQERRDSYGYTF. CDR3 coding DNA: TGCGCCAGCAGCCAAGAGCGGCGGGACTCTTATGGCTACACCTTC.

The V and J genes are TRBV7-6 and TRBJ1-1; 7 bases line up with TRBD1. CDR1 and CDR2 (germline): SGHVS, FNYEAQ. V was pared by 1 base and J by 1 base, with 3 bases of the junction left unmatched. CDR3 length: 15 residues. CDR3 in amino acids: CASSLVGQKNTEAFF. CDR3 nucleotides: TGTGCCAGCAGCTTAGTGGGACAGAAGAACACTGAAGCTTTCTTT.

The rearrangement joins TRBV15 to TRBJ2-1, with D possibly matching TRBD1 (5 bases). The CDR3 consists of 15 residues. V gave up 5 bases and J gave up 0 bases, with 11 bases separating them. Per germline, CDR1 LNHNV and CDR2 YYDKDF (reference sequence). Here the CDR3 DNA reads TGTGCCACCAGCCGACAGTATAGCTCCTACAATGAGCAGTTCTTC. This sequence encodes CATSRQYSSYNEQFF.